This T cell receptor beta chain was sequenced in a study of T-cell memory formation after mild COVID-19. Study-level information: Most TCR clusters belonged to a single donor. Study findings and constraints: Contracting clones localized mainly to CM and EM when CD4+ and mainly to EMRA when CD8+.

It was 5'RACE with constant-segment primers that produced the TCR alpha and TCR beta cDNA libraries, which carried sample barcodes and UMIs. Each CDR3 protein gets one entry after TCRdb re-called the 5' RACE reads with MiXCR. The data hold approximately 410,000 distinct CDR3 sequences, with more than 20% observed a single time. Trimming took off 3 bases at V and 2 bases at J, with 14 bases between the two ends. The length of the CDR3 is 16 residues. In germline, CDR1 is LNHDA, CDR2 SQIVND (reference sequence). Regarding this clonotype: Its antigen is not identified.

The sequencing input was PBMCs or a T cell subset sorted from them (not recorded which). This sequence originates from an adult woman who had mild COVID-19 (a few samples of this study predate the infection). Cell type and time point are not known. The J gene is TRBJ1-5, the V gene TRBV19; no reliable D call. Here the CDR3 reads CASSIVQWYGNQPQHF. Written as DNA, the CDR3 is TGTGCCAGTAGTATCGTGCAGTGGTACGGCAATCAGCCCCAGCATTTT.